Included here is one T cell receptor (beta chain) sequence, with context. The data derive from a study of blood T cell repertoires in COVID-19. For the study at large: Collection of acute and convalescent COVID-19 samples took place in the United States, Italy and Spain.

Methods used by the authors: Researchers report that nucleated cell counts were estimated from reference gene primer amplification. Sequencing used immunoSEQ multiplex PCR; TCRdb keeps in-frame clones, though not all of them. The DNA gave D and trimming, while V, J and clone size come from that table. In the table there are under 200,000 clones, roughly 84% of which are singletons. Individuals aged roughly 18 to 90 years were recruited from about two dozen US areas. Donors of Cohort 3 who recovered were those that had two negative PCRs, clearance, or symptom resolution. The CDR3 totals 14 residues. V lost 3 bases and J lost 1, with 9 bases in between. Germline CDR1 and CDR2: MDHEN and SYDVKM.

The sequence came from a woman in her sixties or seventies who had recovered from COVID-19. Sequenced sample: PBMCs or T cells enriched from blood (not recorded which). The chain joins TRBV28 to TRBJ1-1; D ambiguous. CDR3: CASSFKQPNTEAFF. The DNA for the CDR3 is TGTGCCAGCAGTTTTAAACAGCCGAACACTGAAGCTTTCTTT.